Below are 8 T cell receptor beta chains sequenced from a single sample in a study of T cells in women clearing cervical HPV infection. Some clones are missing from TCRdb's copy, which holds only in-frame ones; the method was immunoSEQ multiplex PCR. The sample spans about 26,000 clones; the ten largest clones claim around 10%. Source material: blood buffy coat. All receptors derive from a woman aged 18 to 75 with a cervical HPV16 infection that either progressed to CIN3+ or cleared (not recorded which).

The CDR3 sequence: CSAEIQGANYGYTF. The sequenced part of the CDR3 DNA is TGCAGCGCCGAGATCCAGGGAGCTAACTATGGC. J is TRBJ1-2 and V is TRBV29-1; D is possibly TRBD1 (5 bases). Read data end 3 residues before the CDR3 end; the end is taken from the germline J gene. V dropped 7 bases and J dropped 0 bases, with 15 bases sitting between them. This CDR3 region has 14 residues. Germline V gene lookup returns CDR1 SQVTM and CDR2 ANQGSEA.

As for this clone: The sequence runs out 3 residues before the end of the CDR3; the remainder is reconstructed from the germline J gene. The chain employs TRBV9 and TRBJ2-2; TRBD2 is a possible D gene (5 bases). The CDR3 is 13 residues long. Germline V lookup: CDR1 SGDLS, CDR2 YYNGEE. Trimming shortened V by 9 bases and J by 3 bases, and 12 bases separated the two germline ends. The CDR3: CATRRTDTGELFF. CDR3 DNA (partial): TGTGCCACCCGACGGACTGACACCGGGGAG.

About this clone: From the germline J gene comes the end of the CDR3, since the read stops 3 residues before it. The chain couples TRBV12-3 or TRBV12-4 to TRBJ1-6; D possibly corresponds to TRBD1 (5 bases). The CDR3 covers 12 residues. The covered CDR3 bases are TGTGCCAGCAGCAAGGATCCAGGGCCC. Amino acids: CASSKDPGP. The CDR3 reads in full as CASSKDPGPLHF.

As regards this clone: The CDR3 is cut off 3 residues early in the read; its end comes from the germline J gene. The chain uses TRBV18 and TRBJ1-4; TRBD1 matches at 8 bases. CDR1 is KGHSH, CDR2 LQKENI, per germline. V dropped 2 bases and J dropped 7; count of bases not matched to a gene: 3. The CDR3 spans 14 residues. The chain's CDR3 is CASSPTGGGEKLFF. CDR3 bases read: TGTGCCAGCTCACCAACAGGGGGTGGTGAAAAA.

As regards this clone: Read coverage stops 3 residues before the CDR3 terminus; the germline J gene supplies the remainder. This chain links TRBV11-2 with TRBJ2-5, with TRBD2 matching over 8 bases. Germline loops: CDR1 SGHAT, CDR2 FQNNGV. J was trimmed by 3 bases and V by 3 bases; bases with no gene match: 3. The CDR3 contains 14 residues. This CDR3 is CASSFGGAEETQYF. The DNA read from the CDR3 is TGTGCCAGCAGCTTCGGGGGGGCGGAAGAGACC.

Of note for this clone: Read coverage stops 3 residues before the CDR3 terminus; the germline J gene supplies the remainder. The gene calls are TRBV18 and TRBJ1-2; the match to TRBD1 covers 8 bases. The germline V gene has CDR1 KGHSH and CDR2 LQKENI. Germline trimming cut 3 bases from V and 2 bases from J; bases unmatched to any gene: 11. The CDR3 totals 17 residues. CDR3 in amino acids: CASSPDRAPRSNYGYTF. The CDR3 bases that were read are TGTGCCAGCTCACCGGACAGGGCCCCGAGAAGCAACTATGGC.

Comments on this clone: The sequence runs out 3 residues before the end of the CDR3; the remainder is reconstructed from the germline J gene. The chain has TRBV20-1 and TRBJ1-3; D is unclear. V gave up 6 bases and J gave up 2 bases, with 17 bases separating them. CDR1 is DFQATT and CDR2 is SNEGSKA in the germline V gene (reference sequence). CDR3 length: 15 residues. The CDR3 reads CSALLFRAAGNTIYF. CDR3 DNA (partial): TGCAGTGCCCTACTCTTTCGAGCGGCTGGAAACACC.

Here the CDR3 reads CASSPQDTQYF. The part of the CDR3 DNA that was read is TGTGCCAGCAGCCCACAAGATACG. This sequence joins TRBV7-9 and TRBJ2-3; D is unclear. The missing CDR3 end, 3 residues past where the read stops, is filled in from the germline J gene. CDR1 and CDR2 from the germline V gene are SEHNR and FQNEAQ (reference sequence). V was clipped by 5 bases and J by 5 bases, with 5 bases between them. The CDR3 loop spans 11 amino acids.